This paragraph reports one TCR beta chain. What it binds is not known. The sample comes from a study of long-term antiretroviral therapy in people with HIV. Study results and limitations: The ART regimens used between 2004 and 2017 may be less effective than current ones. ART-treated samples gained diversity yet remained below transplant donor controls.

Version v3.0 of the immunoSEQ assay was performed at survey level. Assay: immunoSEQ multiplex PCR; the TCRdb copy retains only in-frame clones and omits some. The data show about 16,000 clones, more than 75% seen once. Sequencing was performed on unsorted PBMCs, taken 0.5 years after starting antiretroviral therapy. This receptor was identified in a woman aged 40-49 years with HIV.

CDR3 residues: CASSRVSGEETQYF. The CDR3 DNA sequence: TGTGCCAGCTCTCGGGTTTCTGGAGAAGAGACCCAGTACTTC. The rearrangement links TRBV18 to TRBJ2-5; D not certain. The V end lost 6 bases, the J end lost 3 bases, and 14 bases lay between the germline ends. From germline, CDR1 is KGHSH and CDR2 LQKENI. The CDR3 runs 14 residues.